These 21 T cell receptor beta chains were sequenced from one sample in a study of chemoradiotherapy in HPV16-positive cancers. Sequencing was performed with immunoSEQ multiplex PCR; in TCRdb, only in-frame clones are kept and a portion is missing. The table has some 32,000 clones, around 88% seen once; the top ten hold under 5.5%. Here the sequenced sample was blood, taken from a patient who underwent chemoradiotherapy. The source of these receptors is a human donor with HPV-associated anogenital cancer.

This rearrangement joins TRBV28 to TRBJ1-6; possibly TRBD1 for D (5 bases). The CDR3 covers 15 residues. V lost 7 bases and J lost 5, with 15 bases in between. The V gene's germline CDR1 is MDHEN and CDR2 SYDVKM. CDR3 sequence reads: CASIEGVGNNSPLHF. DNA for the CDR3: TGTGCCAGCATTGAAGGGGTGGGGAATAATTCACCCCTCCACTTT.

This chain links TRBV7-3 with TRBJ2-3, with TRBD2 matching over 10 bases. V was pared by 1 base and J by 5 bases, with 3 bases of the junction left unmatched. CDR1 is SGHTA, CDR2 FQGTGA, per germline. The CDR3 length is 15 residues. The CDR3 here is CASSLMASGGDTQYF. CDR3 DNA: TGTGCCAGCAGCTTAATGGCTAGCGGGGGAGATACGCAGTATTTT.

The count of this clone is one. The J gene is TRBJ1-6, the V gene TRBV10-3; D remains ambiguous. The V and J ends lost 10 bases and 5 bases respectively, with 9 bases between them. CDR3 length: 12 residues. In germline, CDR1 is ENHRY, CDR2 SYGVKD. The CDR3 bases are TGTGCCAGCCGTCCAAATAATTCACCCCTCCACTTT. Translated: CASRPNNSPLHF.

The chain is built from TRBV19 and TRBJ1-1; no definite D call. The CDR3 has 15 residues. Germline V gene sequence: CDR1 LNHDA, CDR2 SQIVND (reference sequence). The V and J ends lost 7 bases and 0 bases respectively, with 15 bases between them. The chain's CDR3 is CASTLAGYMNTEAFF. CDR3 nucleotides: TGTGCCAGTACCCTTGCGGGGTACATGAACACTGAAGCTTTCTTT.

The chain combines TRBV28 with TRBJ1-1; 9 bases align to TRBD1. Germline assignment: CDR1 MDHEN and CDR2 SYDVKM. There are 16 residues in the CDR3. Germline trimming cut 2 bases from V and 1 base from J; bases unmatched to any gene: 5. CDR3 residues: CASSLTGTGKNTEAFF. CDR3 DNA sequence: TGTGCCAGCAGTTTAACCGGGACAGGGAAGAACACTGAAGCTTTCTTT.

V usage is TRBV27 and J usage is TRBJ2-2, with 11 positions matching TRBD2. Germline CDR1 reads MNHEY; CDR2 reads SMNVEV (reference sequence). Unmatched junction bases numbered 5, after V lost 3 bases and J lost 2 bases. The length of the CDR3 is 17 residues. CDR3 residues: CASSFLAGGPNTGELFF. CDR3 DNA: TGTGCCAGCAGTTTTCTAGCGGGGGGCCCCAACACCGGGGAGCTGTTTTTT.

This clone turned up a few times. This rearrangement joins TRBV5-1 to TRBJ1-1; the D gene is possibly TRBD1 (6 bases). The CDR3 loop spans 17 amino acids. Germline assignment: CDR1 SGHRS and CDR2 YFSETQ. With 0 bases removed from V and 2 bases from J, the gap between germline ends came to 17 bases. CDR3 nucleotides: TGCGCCAGCAGCTTGGCGGGAAACAGGGCTTCTAACACTGAAGCTTTCTTT. It yields the protein CASSLAGNRASNTEAFF.

The rearrangement joins TRBV11-2 to TRBJ2-3; D is perhaps TRBD2 (7 bases). Trimming cost V 5 bases and J 2 bases, with 17 bases left between them. This CDR3 is 16 amino acids long. In germline, CDR1 is SGHAT, CDR2 FQNNGV. Here the CDR3 reads CASSAGGGSLTDTQYF. The CDR3 DNA sequence: TGTGCCAGCAGCGCCGGCGGGGGCTCCCTCACAGATACGCAGTATTTT.

This clone appeared a few times. The gene calls are TRBV19 and TRBJ1-1; no definite D call. Trimming shortened V by 10 bases and J by 7 bases, and 10 bases separated the two germline ends. Germline V lookup: CDR1 LNHDA, CDR2 SQIVND (reference sequence). The CDR3 covers 10 residues. The CDR3 region has the DNA TGTGCCACTCTAGACGGTGAAGCTTTCTTT. It translates to CATLDGEAFF.

The V gene is TRBV27, the J gene TRBJ1-5; perhaps TRBD1 as D (5 bases). Germline V gene data show CDR1 as MNHEY and CDR2 as SMNVEV (reference sequence). Trimming removed 6 bases from V and 2 bases from J, with 17 bases in between. The CDR3 length is 16 residues. The CDR3 loop is CASSLNGARGNQPQHF. The CDR3, as DNA: TGTGCCAGCAGCCTCAATGGGGCGCGAGGCAATCAGCCCCAGCATTTT.

This chain uses TRBV5-1 with TRBJ2-2; D call uncertain. This CDR3 region has 13 residues. The V gene lost 5 bases and the J gene lost 5 bases, with 10 bases spanning the gap. Germline-derived CDR1 and CDR2 are SGHRS and YFSETQ. The DNA for the CDR3 is TGCGCCAGCAGGGAAGTGGAGACCGGGGAGCTGTTTTTT. Its protein is CASREVETGELFF.

The chain joins TRBV5-1 to TRBJ2-3; 8 nucleotides align to TRBD1. The V segment lost 2 bases and the J segment 5 bases; nucleotides outside the gene matches: 4. Germline CDR1 and CDR2: SGHRS and YFSETQ. This CDR3 spans 14 amino acids. The CDR3 loop is CASSLQGVEDTQYF. The CDR3 DNA follows: TGCGCCAGCAGCTTACAGGGGGTAGAAGATACGCAGTATTTT.

This chain joins TRBV7-9 and TRBJ2-7; TRBD2 is a possible D gene (6 bases). V was clipped by 5 bases and J by 3 bases, with 11 bases between them. CDR1 and CDR2 (germline): SEHNR, FQNEAQ (reference sequence). The CDR3 covers 13 residues. CDR3 nucleotides: TGTGCCAGCAGCGAGGGACTGAGCTACGAGCAGTACTTC. This codes for CASSEGLSYEQYF.

The sample holds one count of this clone. This chain uses TRBV6-5 with TRBJ1-1; D not resolved. V was shortened by 6 bases and J by 1 base, with 9 bases between the two germline ends. In germline, CDR1 is MNHEY, CDR2 SVGAGI. This CDR3 contains 13 residues. CDR3 bases: TGTGCCAGCAGCCGCGGGGAGAACACTGAAGCTTTCTTT. Protein sequence: CASSRGENTEAFF.

The V call is TRBV6-5, the J call TRBJ1-5; D is perhaps TRBD1 (6 bases). This CDR3 spans 15 amino acids. From germline, CDR1 is MNHEY and CDR2 SVGAGI. V lost 6 bases and J lost 3, with 15 bases in between. CDR3 in amino acids: CASSRKRDTNQPQHF. The CDR3 nucleotides read TGTGCCAGCAGCAGAAAGCGGGACACCAATCAGCCCCAGCATTTT.

A single count supports this clone. The J gene is TRBJ2-1, the V gene TRBV29-1; 11 positions match TRBD1. V gave up 6 bases and J gave up 12 bases; unmatched junction bases: 16. CDR1 SQVTM and CDR2 ANQGSEA come from the germline V gene. CDR3 length: 15 amino acids. In DNA form, the CDR3 reads TGCAGCGTCGCCCCCGGACAGGGGGCACGGGTGGGGCAGTTCTTC. It is translated as CSVAPGQGARVGQFF.

This chain connects TRBV19 to TRBJ2-2; D perhaps matches TRBD2 (6 bases). The CDR3 covers 16 residues. Trimming removed 4 bases at V and 4 bases at J, with 16 bases between. Germline CDR1 reads LNHDA; CDR2 reads SQIVND (reference sequence). DNA for the CDR3: TGTGCCAGTAGTACAAGCCCAGGGAGGCGCACCGGGGAGCTGTTTTTT. Amino acid sequence: CASSTSPGRRTGELFF.

V gene TRBV6-6 combines with J gene TRBJ1-1; 8 nucleotides line up with TRBD1. The J segment lost 2 bases and the V segment lost 5 bases, leaving 7 bases of the junction unmatched. There are 15 residues in the CDR3. Germline V lookup: CDR1 MNHNY, CDR2 SVGAGI (reference sequence). CDR3 amino acids: CASSRGQGRNTEAFF. The DNA of the CDR3 is TGTGCCAGCAGTAGAGGACAGGGTCGTAACACTGAAGCTTTCTTT.

This chain joins TRBV28 and TRBJ2-1; D is perhaps TRBD1 or TRBD2 (5 bases each). This CDR3 spans 14 amino acids. Per the germline V gene, CDR1 is MDHEN and CDR2 is SYDVKM. The germline V and J ends were trimmed by 5 bases and 10 bases, with 18 bases remaining between them. DNA for the CDR3: TGTGCCAGCAGTCGTCCCGGGACCTCGCTGGAGCAGTTCTTC. This gives the protein CASSRPGTSLEQFF.

This chain links TRBV18 with TRBJ1-6; possible D gene TRBD1, 5 bases. V dropped 6 bases and J dropped 15 bases, with 12 bases sitting between them. Germline V gene sequence: CDR1 KGHSH, CDR2 LQKENI. This CDR3 has 11 amino acids. Here the CDR3 reads CASSTGTDLHF. For the CDR3, the DNA is TGTGCCAGCTCCACGGGGACGGACCTCCACTTT.

This clone was seen more than once but under ten times. The same CDR3 arises from other DNA sequences in this sample as well. The rearrangement links TRBV6-5 to TRBJ1-2, with 7 positions matching TRBD1. The CDR3 is made up of 14 amino acids. The junction had 4 bases not matched to a gene; V was cut back by 0 bases and J by 6 bases. Germline V gene lookup returns CDR1 MNHEY and CDR2 SVGAGI. The CDR3 sequence: CASSYSTGKDGYTF. CDR3 DNA sequence: TGTGCCAGCAGTTACTCGACAGGGAAGGATGGCTACACCTTC.